A single sample gave rise to the 27 T cell receptor beta chains below, sequenced in a study of control samples from healthy donors and cancer patients. Sequencing used immunoSEQ multiplex PCR; TCRdb keeps in-frame clones, though not all of them. The sample yields about 86,000 clones, around 94% seen once. Sample: blood. These receptors came from a woman under 30 in good health.

This chain connects TRBV15 to TRBJ1-5, with a tentative D call TRBD1 (5 bases). From germline, CDR1 is LNHNV and CDR2 YYDKDF (reference sequence). The CDR3 spans 16 residues. Trimming pared 5 bases from V and 9 bases from J, leaving 23 bases between. CDR3 residues: CATSERRGGSLVPQHF. Here the CDR3 DNA reads TGTGCCACCAGCGAAAGGCGGGGGGGGAGTTTAGTGCCCCAGCATTTT. The variable domain in full, with the rest retrieved from reference TRBV15 and TRBJ1-5, is DAMVIQNPRYQVTQFGKPVTLSCSQTLNHNVMYWYQQKSSQAPKLLFHYYDKDFNNEADTPDNFQSRRPNTSFCFLDIRSPGLGDTAMYLCATSERRGGSLVPQHFGDGTRLSIL.

This clone was observed once. The chain links TRBV10-1 to TRBJ1-4; D is ambiguous. V was cut by 9 bases and J by 3 bases, with 14 bases left in between. The CDR3 has 14 amino acids. CDR1 and CDR2 from the germline V gene are WNHNN and SYGVQD (reference sequence). CDR3 loop: CARAKGSANEKLFF. The CDR3, as DNA: TGCGCCAGGGCGAAGGGTTCAGCTAATGAAAAACTGTTTTTT.

The rearrangement links TRBV11-1 to TRBJ2-1, with TRBD2 identical over 10 bases. The CDR3 has 14 residues. Germline lookup yields CDR1 SGHAT and CDR2 FQDESV (reference sequence). With 3 bases clipped from V and 6 bases from J, the junction kept 2 bases outside the gene matches. This chain's CDR3 is CASSLSSGSNEQFF. The CDR3 nucleotides read TGTGCCAGCAGCTTGTCTAGCGGGAGCAATGAGCAGTTCTTC.

The chain carries TRBV4-1 and TRBJ2-7, with D perhaps matching TRBD1 (5 bases). In germline, CDR1 is MGHRA, CDR2 YSYEKL. Trimming stripped 5 bases from V and 2 bases from J, with 19 bases between. The CDR3 runs 16 residues. The CDR3 bases are TGCGCCAGCAGCGACGGCGCAGGGCCAGATCCCTACGAGCAGTACTTC. Residues: CASSDGAGPDPYEQYF.

The gene calls are TRBV7-8 and TRBJ1-1; no reliable D call. Per germline, CDR1 SGHVS and CDR2 FQNEAQ. Trimming shortened V by 6 bases and J by 10 bases, and 18 bases separated the two germline ends. CDR3 length: 13 residues. DNA of the CDR3: TGTGCCAGCAGTTCACGTGTAGGGATTACAGCTTTCTTT. Translation gives CASSSRVGITAFF.

The chain has TRBV15 and TRBJ1-4, with D uncertain. Germline V gene lookup returns CDR1 LNHNV and CDR2 YYDKDF (reference sequence). V dropped 0 bases and J dropped 6 bases, with 8 bases sitting between them. The CDR3 runs to 14 residues. CDR3 coding DNA: TGTGCCACCAGCAGAGATCGGACGGATGAAAAACTGTTTTTT. Translation: CATSRDRTDEKLFF.

The rearrangement links TRBV28 to TRBJ1-5; TRBD1 might be the D (6 bases). The V end lost 3 bases, the J end lost 2 bases, and 17 bases lay between the germline ends. CDR1 and CDR2 (germline): MDHEN, SYDVKM. CDR3 length: 17 residues. CDR3: CASSLAGDGGGNQPQHF. The CDR3 DNA sequence: TGTGCCAGCAGTTTGGCGGGGGACGGGGGCGGCAATCAGCCCCAGCATTTT.

This clone was picked up one time. In DNA, the CDR3 is TGTGCCAGTAGTATAGCGGACGGTGGAAACACCATATATTTT. Encoded protein: CASSIADGGNTIYF. The V and J genes are TRBV19 and TRBJ1-3; D not resolved. The CDR3 is 14 residues long. Deletions cut 1 base from V and 3 bases from J, with 7 bases between. Germline-derived CDR1 and CDR2 are LNHDA and SQIVND (reference sequence).

CDR3: CASSRRTVNTEAFF. CDR3 in DNA: TGTGCCAGCTCACGACGAACGGTGAACACTGAAGCTTTCTTT. The rearrangement links TRBV18 to TRBJ1-1; D not certain. Trimming left V 4 bases short and J 0 bases short, with 9 bases between. This CDR3 is 14 amino acids long. Germline CDR1 reads KGHSH; CDR2 reads LQKENI. The full variable domain, its missing parts supplied by reference TRBV18 and TRBJ1-1, is NAGVMQNPRHLVRRRGQEARLRCSPMKGHSHVYWYRQLPEEGLKFMVYLQKENIIDESGMPKERFSAEFPKEGPSILRIQQVVRGDSAAYFCASSRRTVNTEAFFGQGTRLTVV.

This chain's CDR3 is CASRTSSYNEQFF. CDR3 sequence (DNA): TGTGCCTCTCGGACTAGCTCCTACAATGAGCAGTTCTTC. The chain has TRBV15 and TRBJ2-1; 7 bases are a match to TRBD2. Per the germline V gene, CDR1 is LNHNV and CDR2 is YYDKDF (reference sequence). The CDR3 extends over 13 amino acids. V shed 11 bases, J shed 0 bases, and the junction held 4 bases outside the gene matches.

The rearrangement links TRBV7-9 to TRBJ1-4, with TRBD1 matching over 8 bases. Per the germline V gene, CDR1 is SEHNR and CDR2 is FQNEAQ (reference sequence). This CDR3 is built from 15 residues. The junction had 8 bases not matched to a gene; V was cut back by 8 bases and J by 3 bases. The CDR3 sequence is CASSGGVSPNEKLFF. CDR3 coding DNA: TGTGCCAGCTCAGGGGGCGTTTCGCCTAATGAAAAACTGTTTTTT.

This clone was picked up one time. This chain links TRBV6-5 with TRBJ1-2, with 9 bases identical to TRBD1. This CDR3 has 14 amino acids. V shed 6 bases and J 4 bases; nucleotides not matched to a gene: 6. In germline, CDR1 is MNHEY, CDR2 SVGAGI. CDR3 DNA: TGTGCCAGCAGAAGACAGGGGGAAGCCTATGGCTACACCTTC. The encoded protein is CASRRQGEAYGYTF.

The chain uses TRBV6-6 and TRBJ2-3; D is perhaps TRBD2 (5 bases). Germline CDR1 reads MNHNY; CDR2 reads SVGAGI (reference sequence). There are 13 residues in the CDR3. V was cut by 7 bases and J by 0 bases, with 8 bases left in between. The CDR3 nucleotides read TGTGCCAGCACTACGGGGAGCACAGATACGCAGTATTTT. Residues: CASTTGSTDTQYF.

The chain recombines TRBV24-1 with TRBJ2-7; a weak D match, TRBD2 (6 bases). The CDR3 contains 13 residues. Germline V gene lookup returns CDR1 KGHDR and CDR2 SFDVKD. Trimming took off 8 bases at V and 1 base at J, with 11 bases between the two ends. CDR3 nucleotides: TGTGCCACCAACTCGGGGACTTCCTACGAGCAGTACTTC. Translated: CATNSGTSYEQYF.

This clone was seen only once. This CDR3 reads CASSWDEQFF. CDR3 bases: TGTGCCAGCAGTTGGGATGAGCAGTTCTTC. The rearrangement joins TRBV6-7 to TRBJ2-1, with unresolved D. TRBV6-7 is flagged as an ORF with uncertain function. The CDR3 is 10 amino acids. The ends were cut back, 4 bases at V and 8 bases at J, with 3 bases in the middle.

The chain employs TRBV6-1 and TRBJ2-1, with 10 bases matching TRBD2. V was pared by 3 bases and J by 4 bases, with 6 bases of the junction left unmatched. This CDR3 region has 16 residues. The germline V gene encodes CDR1 MNHNS and CDR2 SASEGT. DNA for the CDR3: TGTGCCAGCAGTGATTCGGGGACTAGCGTATACAATGAGCAGTTCTTC. This encodes CASSDSGTSVYNEQFF.

This rearrangement joins TRBV28 to TRBJ2-7; 12 positions agree with TRBD1. Germline assignment: CDR1 MDHEN and CDR2 SYDVKM. Unmatched junction bases numbered 9, after V lost 2 bases and J lost 4 bases. This CDR3 region has 17 residues. This CDR3 is CASSLSRGQGAFYEQYF. DNA of the CDR3: TGTGCCAGCAGTTTAAGCCGGGGACAGGGGGCGTTTTACGAGCAGTACTTC.

The V and J genes are TRBV6-2 or TRBV6-3 and TRBJ2-2; either TRBD1 or TRBD2 may supply D (6 bases each). Trimming removed 5 bases from V and 6 bases from J, with 13 bases in between. The CDR3 loop spans 14 amino acids. Germline V gives CDR1 MNHEY, CDR2 SVGEGT. CDR3 nucleotides: TGTGCCAGCAGTACCGGGGGCGGGGCCGGGGAGCTGTTTTTT. This sequence encodes CASSTGGGAGELFF.

The chain joins TRBV19 to TRBJ1-6; tentative D call: TRBD1 (6 bases). Per the germline V gene, CDR1 is LNHDA and CDR2 is SQIVND (reference sequence). Trimming took 7 bases from V and 7 from J, leaving 14 bases between them. CDR3 length equals 14 residues. This CDR3 is CASTSGTPNSPLHF. Written as DNA, the CDR3 is TGTGCCAGTACGTCTGGGACACCGAATTCACCCCTCCACTTT.

The V gene is TRBV28, the J gene TRBJ2-7; D perhaps matches TRBD1 (6 bases). Trimming removed 3 bases at V and 2 bases at J, with 23 bases between. Germline CDR1 MDHEN, CDR2 SYDVKM. CDR3 length equals 18 residues. CDR3 sequence: CASSFPMGVGASPYEQYF. The CDR3 DNA sequence: TGTGCCAGCAGTTTTCCAATGGGAGTGGGGGCATCCCCCTACGAGCAGTACTTC.

The chain couples TRBV5-4 to TRBJ2-5; 9 nucleotides agree with TRBD1. The CDR3 consists of 15 residues. Germline loops: CDR1 SGHNT, CDR2 YYREEE (reference sequence). Losses at the gene ends were 2 bases for V and 4 bases for J; bases not matched to a gene: 6. CDR3 coding DNA: TGTGCCAGCAGCTTCGGGACAGGGATACGAGAGACCCAGTACTTC. Translating gives CASSFGTGIRETQYF.

V is TRBV11-3 and J is TRBJ2-1; D call uncertain. V dropped 3 bases and J dropped 6 bases, with 6 bases sitting between them. This CDR3 comprises 12 residues. Germline CDR1 SGHNT, CDR2 YENEEA. DNA for the CDR3: TGTGCCAGCAGCTTTGCTTCCAATGAGCAGTTCTTC. It specifies CASSFASNEQFF.

The rearrangement links TRBV27 to TRBJ1-6; no clear D. Per the germline V gene, CDR1 is MNHEY and CDR2 is SMNVEV (reference sequence). Trimming shortened V by 5 bases and J by 0 bases, and 2 bases separated the two germline ends. CDR3 length: 13 residues. CDR3: CASSPSYNSPLHF. The CDR3 DNA sequence: TGTGCCAGCAGTCCCTCCTATAATTCACCCCTCCACTTT.

In this sample, this clone turned up once. The chain recombines TRBV9 with TRBJ2-2, with D perhaps TRBD1 (6 bases). This CDR3 has 17 residues. Trimming cost V 0 bases and J 1 base, with 13 bases left between them. Germline CDR1 reads SGDLS; CDR2 reads YYNGEE. CDR3 region: CASSVEITGMNTGELFF. The DNA of the CDR3 is TGTGCCAGCAGCGTAGAGATAACAGGGATGAACACCGGGGAGCTGTTTTTT.

This chain joins TRBV7-6 and TRBJ2-7; TRBD2 aligns across 9 bases. Germline loops: CDR1 SGHVS, CDR2 FNYEAQ. Germline trimming cut 2 bases from V and 5 bases from J; bases unmatched to any gene: 4. The CDR3 is made up of 14 amino acids. Here the CDR3 DNA reads TGTGCCAGCAGCTTATATAGCGGGAGCAACGAGCAGTACTTC. Translation: CASSLYSGSNEQYF.

This CDR3 is CASSIDFGTTTEAFF. CDR3 in DNA: TGTGCCAGTAGTATAGACTTCGGGACAACTACTGAAGCTTTCTTT. This sequence joins TRBV19 and TRBJ1-1; D perhaps matches TRBD1 (6 bases). The CDR3 is made up of 15 amino acids. Deletions cut 0 bases from V and 5 bases from J, with 13 bases between. CDR1 LNHDA and CDR2 SQIVND come from the germline V gene (reference sequence).

This chain uses TRBV6-1 with TRBJ1-6, with D perhaps TRBD1 (5 bases). V was pared by 0 bases and J by 12 bases, with 15 bases between. Germline V gene lookup returns CDR1 MNHNS and CDR2 SASEGT. The CDR3 runs to 15 residues. The CDR3 DNA sequence: TGTGCCAGCAGTGAAGCAGAGACAGCCCTTATACCCCTCCACTTT. Amino acid sequence: CASSEAETALIPLHF.